This T cell receptor (beta chain) is from a study of T-cell memory formation after mild COVID-19 listed by TCRdb under 2021. At the level of the whole study: Most TCR sequence clusters were specific to one of the two donors. In a couple of donors, T-cell clones that expanded and contracted after mild COVID-19 were tracked by sequencing TCRalpha and TCRbeta repertoires over time. Two young, previously healthy adult volunteers made up the cohort, one male and one female. On the study overall, not on this receptor specifically: Only a couple of mild cases were covered by the study, and larger cohorts that include severe cases with pre-infection samples were considered necessary. Balanced CD4/CD8 phenotypes were observed for clones contracting from day 15 to 85, whereas a bias towards CD4+ was observed for a second wave of clones expanding from day 15 to 37. Some responding clones were detected in pre-infection memory, suggesting pre-existing cross-reactive memory T cells joined the SARS-CoV-2 response. The second-wave clones that peaked on day 37 were not confirmed to be SARS-CoV-2 specific. Contracting CD4+ clones appeared mostly in the CM and EM memory subsets, whereas CD8+ clones were enriched in EMRA.

The instrument given in TCRdb is Illumina NovaSeq 6000. TCRalpha and TCRbeta cDNA libraries were constructed by 5'RACE with constant-segment primers, with sample barcodes and unique molecular identifiers being introduced. Trizol reagent was used to extract RNA from every sample. The libraries were amplified in two PCR steps, and the second step added a second sample barcode and Illumina TruSeq adapters. Sequencing of the libraries was done on an Illumina NovaSeq, producing 2 x 150 bp paired-end reads. As for how the authors treated the data: Reads were demultiplexed and collapsed into UMI-guided consensus sequences with migec v1.2.7. Using mixcr v2.1.11, the UMI consensuses were aligned to TRA and TRB V and J templates and assembled into clonotypes. Clonotypes were classified as expanded or contracted when called significant by both edgeR and NoisET, with noise models trained on biological replicates. edgeR calls used a false discovery rate-adjusted p below 0.01 and a log2 fold-change threshold of 1. PCA with hierarchical clustering of max-normalized trajectories of the 1000 most abundant clonotypes was used as exploratory dynamics analysis. Separately sequenced CD4+ and CD8+ repertoires were used to assign a CD4 or CD8 phenotype to each responding clone. TCRdb trimmed public reads at Q25 via fastp, called clones via MiXCR and kept in-frame beta chains. Here each entry gathers all rows of one CDR3 protein and keeps the most common genes and DNA. TCRdb assigned the V and J calls; the authors' analysis was not used. The sample yields roughly 250,000 distinct CDR3 sequences; around 15% were counted once. The biggest ten clones account for 3.5% of the sample.

Ficoll-Paque density gradient centrifugation was the method used to isolate PBMCs. A word on this clonotype: The antigen it recognizes is unknown. No much larger clone exists at a distance of one base, and base qualities are not known.

This TCR was recovered from a man between 18 and 29 years old who had mild COVID-19 (a few samples of this study predate the infection). The sample titles of this study are shuffled in the database, so cell type and time point are left out; the donor was told from shared clones. Sequencing was done on a sample of PBMCs or a T cell subset sorted from them (not recorded which).

The DNA reads as follows: TGTGCCAGCTCACCTTTTGAACGGAACACTGAAGCTTTCTTT. Translated, it gives CASSPFERNTEAFF. The receptor chain draws on TRBV18 and TRBJ1-1; a confident D gene designation cannot be given. CDR1 KGHSH and CDR2 LQKENI were looked up in the germline V gene. From the cysteine up to the phenylalanine, the CDR3 has a length of 14 residues. The DNA shown is the 42-base CDR3, in frame from base 1. V loses 3 bases of germline sequence and J loses 1 base, and the interval between the two ends is 9 bases.